The T cell receptor beta chain described here comes from a study of neoadjuvant anti-PD-1 for oral cavity cancer. Overall study: Patients without progression received a fourth nivolumab dose around day 43, then surgical resection on days 50-56. Notes on the study in general: Higher pretreatment blood Treg/Th17 ratios correlated with higher pretreatment blood and lower post-treatment tumor TCRbeta clonality.

The table came from immunoSEQ multiplex PCR; TCRdb's copy has only in-frame clones and leaves some out. The sample contains around 15,000 clones, 66% of which appear only once. Patients had newly diagnosed, untreated stage II-IVA oral cavity squamous cell carcinoma. On this clone itself: Its antigen is not identified.

The TCR sequence derives from a person aged 35-79 years with oral cavity squamous cell carcinoma. The source was PBMCs, collected before nivolumab (anti-PD-1) treatment.

The CDR3 reads CATSRDFGRGGYEQYF. CDR3 DNA sequence: TGTGCCACCAGCAGAGACTTCGGACGGGGAGGGTACGAGCAGTACTTC. The rearrangement joins TRBV15 to TRBJ2-7; 7 bases line up with TRBD2. Germline trimming cut 0 bases from V and 4 bases from J; bases unmatched to any gene: 9. The CDR3 is 16 residues long. Germline values: CDR1 LNHNV, CDR2 YYDKDF (reference sequence).